This T cell receptor beta chain was sequenced during a study of regulatory T cells in long-lasting Graves disease. The germline V gene has CDR1 KGHSH and CDR2 LQKENI. The CDR3 has 11 amino acids. Trimming took 8 bases from V and 3 from J, leaving 8 bases between them. Building the TCR beta libraries relied on iRepertoire HTBI primers, and CDR3 regions underwent Arm-PCR. TCRdb reanalysed the multiplex PCR reads using MiXCR and keeps one entry per CDR3 protein. The sample has some 230,000 distinct CDR3 sequences, about 18% seen once. Time point in this sample: newly diagnosed GD, antithyroid drugs for less than 3 months. RNA isolated from PBMCs was used to make the TCR library. The peripheral blood volume drawn was about 10 milliliters, and it was collected into EDTA tubes. This clonotype was counted ten times or more.

The sample in question was peripheral blood mononuclear cells (PBMCs), obtained at new diagnosis, from a patient treated with antithyroid drugs. The TCR was taken from a female donor with Graves disease. The chain joins TRBV18 to TRBJ2-7; D ambiguous. The DNA for the CDR3 is TGTGCCAGCGCAACAGACTACGAGCAGTACTTC. Translating it yields CASATDYEQYF.